This TCR beta chain was observed in a study of T cell responses to AZD1222 COVID-19 vaccine. Overall study results and limits: At baseline, seropositivity was found in only 6 or 7 AZD1222 recipients. Repertoires were collected only later (after the peak T cell response had occurred). After two AZD1222 doses, spike-specific TCR breadth and depth rose versus day 0.

CDR1 and CDR2 (germline): LGHNA, YNFKEQ. The CDR3 runs to 13 residues. V gave up 0 bases and J gave up 8 bases, with 9 bases separating them. Remarks on this clone: As yet, its antigen is unknown.

Profiling relied on immunoSEQ multiplex PCR, and the TCRdb table lists in-frame clones only, not all of them. The sample holds 90,000 to 100,000 clones, 84% seen once. The analysis combined second doses at about 4 or about 12 weeks. The sequenced sample was peripheral blood, obtained 28 days after the second AZD1222 dose. The rearrangement uses TRBV4-2 and TRBJ2-3; D unclear. The TCR originated in an adult who received the AZD1222 COVID-19 vaccine. The CDR3 DNA reads TGTGCCAGCAGCCAAGATAAGCGAGCTACGCAGTATTTT. Protein product: CASSQDKRATQYF.